A selection of T cell receptor beta chains follows, all from one sample in a study of blood T cell repertoires in COVID-19. Assay: immunoSEQ multiplex PCR; the TCRdb copy retains only in-frame clones and omits some. The sample holds 300,000 to 400,000 clones; approximately 90% are singletons and the top ten take 0.9% to 1.5%. Sample: PBMCs or T cells enriched from blood (not recorded which). These receptors came from a woman younger than 30 who had recovered from COVID-19. The CDR3 runs from the conserved cysteine through the conserved F or W. A D gene is named only where the DNA matches it firmly. Expanded clones get a size class; other rows say once, few or many, or leave the size out.

TRBV3-1/TRBV3-2	once	NA	TRBJ2-7	TGTGCCAGCAGCGGAGGGGTGGGAGAGCAGTACTTC	CASSGGVGEQYF
TRBV25-1	NA	TRBD1	TRBJ1-4	TGTGCCAGCAGTTCCGACCTGACAGGGGTCAATGAAAAACTGTTTTTT	CASSSDLTGVNEKLFF
TRBV6-2/TRBV6-3	NA	NA	TRBJ1-5	TGTGCCAGCAGTTATGACAGATATCAGCCCCAGCATTTT	CASSYDRYQPQHF
TRBV10-3	NA	TRBD1	TRBJ2-7	TGTGCCATCAGTGTTGGGACAGGGGACGAGCAGTACTTC	CAISVGTGDEQYF
TRBV29-1	NA	NA	TRBJ2-3	TGCAGCGTTAAGGGTAGAGTGGCAGGGAACACAGATACGCAGTATTTT	CSVKGRVAGNTDTQYF
TRBV3-1/TRBV3-2	NA	NA	TRBJ2-3	TGTGCCAGCAGCCAATTTCCCGCAGATACGCAGTATTTT	CASSQFPADTQYF
TRBV18	NA	NA	TRBJ2-7	TGTGCCAGCTCACCACCGAACAGGGTTTCTACCTACGAGCAGTACTTC	CASSPPNRVSTYEQYF
TRBV4-1	NA	TRBD1	TRBJ2-4	TGCGCCAGCAGCCAGGGACAGGGAGGTGTCAAAAACATTCAGTACTTC	CASSQGQGGVKNIQYF
TRBV11-2	NA	NA	TRBJ1-2	TGTGCCAGCAGCTCGACAGGATTCTTTGGCTACACCTTC	CASSSTGFFGYTF
TRBV5-1	NA	TRBD1	TRBJ1-2	TGCGCCAGCGCGGAAACAGGGGGCGGACTCTATGGCTACACCTTC	CASAETGGGLYGYTF
TRBV10-3	NA	NA	TRBJ2-7	TGTGCCATCACCGGCGACAGCTCCTCTTACGAGCAGTACTTC	CAITGDSSSYEQYF
TRBV6-5	NA	TRBD1	TRBJ2-5	TGTGCCAGCGCTTCCGGGACAGGGGTAGAGACCCAGTACTTC	CASASGTGVETQYF
TRBV30	NA	NA	TRBJ1-6	TGTGCCTGGAGTGTACCGGGTCGTAGTAATTCACCCCTCCACTTT	CAWSVPGRSNSPLHF
TRBV25-1	NA	NA	TRBJ1-6	TGTGCCAGCAGTGGGAGTTTATCTGATTCACCCCTCCACTTT	CASSGSLSDSPLHF
TRBV2	NA	NA	TRBJ2-3	TGTGCCAGCGCTCTGGCAGGGGAAGATACGCAGTATTTT	CASALAGEDTQYF
TRBV2	NA	NA	TRBJ1-1	TGTGCCAGCGGGACAACGCGGGCTTTCTTT	CASGTTRAFF
TRBV7-2	once	TRBD2	TRBJ2-1	TGTGCCAGCAGCTTAGACGGGGGGGCAGACAATGAGCAGTTCTTC	CASSLDGGADNEQFF
TRBV19	NA	NA	TRBJ2-7	TGTGCCAGTAGGGCCAGAAGCTCCTACGAGCAGTACTTC	CASRARSSYEQYF
TRBV7-3	few	TRBD1	TRBJ1-1	TGTGCCAGCAGCCCCGGACAGGGGAAGACTGAAGCTTTCTTT	CASSPGQGKTEAFF
TRBV4-1	NA	NA	TRBJ1-1	TGCGCCAGCAGCCAAGAAGAAGGGGGAAACACTGAAGCTTTCTTT	CASSQEEGGNTEAFF
TRBV13	once	TRBD1	TRBJ1-1	TGTGCCAGCAGCTTATACGGGGGACAGGACACAATCACTGAAGCTTTCTTT	CASSLYGGQDTITEAFF
TRBV5-1	NA	NA	TRBJ1-1	TGCGCCAGCAGCTGGGATGGGGGCGCGGGCACTGAAGCTTTCTTT	CASSWDGGAGTEAFF
TRBV10-3	NA	NA	TRBJ2-3	TGTGCCATCAGTGGGTCGACTAGCACAGATACGCAGTATTTT	CAISGSTSTDTQYF
TRBV4-1	NA	TRBD1	TRBJ2-1	TGCGCCAGCAGCCAAGGGCCCCCGGGACAGGGTGTCAAAAGGAGTGTAAATGAGCAGTTCTTC	CASSQGPPGQGVKRSVNEQFF
TRBV6-5	NA	TRBD2	TRBJ2-3	TGTGCCAGCAGTTACTTCTGGCGGGGGGGCACAGATACGCAGTATTTT	CASSYFWRGGTDTQYF
TRBV9	once	NA	TRBJ2-7	TGTGCCAGCAGCGTAGTGGGCAGCTCCTACGAGCAGTACTTC	CASSVVGSSYEQYF
TRBV15	NA	NA	TRBJ1-1	TGTGCCACCAGCAGAGATATGAACACTGAAGCTTTCTTT	CATSRDMNTEAFF
TRBV5-1	NA	NA	TRBJ2-7	TGCGCCAGCAGCCAGGGCAGTAGGGGTTCCTACGAGCAGTACTTC	CASSQGSRGSYEQYF
TRBV10-3	NA	NA	TRBJ1-5	TGTGCCATCAGTGAAGAAGGGAGAGCCGATCAGCCCCAGCATTTT	CAISEEGRADQPQHF
TRBV3-1/TRBV3-2	few	TRBD1	TRBJ1-2	TGTGCCAGCAGGGGACAGGACTATGGCTACACCTTC	CASRGQDYGYTF
TRBV19	NA	TRBD1	TRBJ1-1	TGTGCCAGTAGTGAGGGGGCCGTGAACACTGAAGCTTTCTTT	CASSEGAVNTEAFF
TRBV28	NA	NA	TRBJ1-2	TGTGCCAGCAGCCCTAATTATGGCTACACCTTC	CASSPNYGYTF
TRBV10-3	NA	NA	TRBJ2-1	TGTGCCATCGGCGGGGCCGGGAATGAGCAGTTCTTC	CAIGGAGNEQFF
TRBV7-2	NA	NA	TRBJ2-5	TGTGCCAGCAGCTTGCCCCCCGGGGAAGAGACCCAGTACTTC	CASSLPPGEETQYF
TRBV9	NA	TRBD2	TRBJ2-6	TGTGCCAGCAGCGTAGCTCGCGGACTAGGAGATGCTGGGGCCAACGTCCTGACTTTC	CASSVARGLGDAGANVLTF
TRBV5-1	NA	TRBD2	TRBJ2-2	TGCGCCAGCAGCTTGGGGGGACTATTAGCGGGGCTGAACACCGGGGAGCTGTTTTTT	CASSLGGLLAGLNTGELFF
TRBV21-1	NA	NA	TRBJ1-5	TGTGCCAGCAGCAAAGGGGACAGCCCTGAGCAGCCCCAGCATTTT	CASSKGDSPEQPQHF
TRBV5-1	NA	TRBD2	TRBJ2-3	TGCGCCAGCAGCGTGGACGGGACTAGCGGTTACACAGATACGCAGTATTTT	CASSVDGTSGYTDTQYF
TRBV10-1	NA	NA	TRBJ2-3	TGCGCCAGCAGTGAGGTAGGACTCACAGATACGCAGTATTTT	CASSEVGLTDTQYF
TRBV2	NA	NA	TRBJ1-2	TGTGCCAGCAGCCCAGAGGCAGCGATCTATGGCTACACCTTC	CASSPEAAIYGYTF
TRBV3-1/TRBV3-2	NA	NA	TRBJ2-5	TGTGCCAGCAGCCAAGCTGGGCAGATCCAAGAGACCCAGTACTTC	CASSQAGQIQETQYF
TRBV19	NA	NA	TRBJ1-2	TGTGCCAGTAGTATTTTACGCGGGTCGGGACTGGGGATGCATGGCTACACCTTC	CASSILRGSGLGMHGYTF
TRBV9	NA	NA	TRBJ1-3	TGTGCCAGCAGCGTAGATGGCGGATTCTCTGGAAACACCATATATTTT	CASSVDGGFSGNTIYF
TRBV5-5	NA	NA	TRBJ1-5	TGTGCCAGCGCTGAGGGGGGGAGCAATCAGCCCCAGCATTTT	CASAEGGSNQPQHF
TRBV5-1	NA	TRBD1	TRBJ1-1	TGCGCCAGCAGCTCGGGACAGGGGCTAGAAGCTTTCTTT	CASSSGQGLEAFF
TRBV30	NA	NA	TRBJ1-1	TGTGCCTGGACAGGGGTTGGAATGAACACTGAAGCTTTCTTT	CAWTGVGMNTEAFF
TRBV5-1	once	NA	TRBJ1-2	TGCGCCAGCACCAGGGAGGGGCAAGGGGGCTACACCTTC	CASTREGQGGYTF
TRBV4-1	once	TRBD1	TRBJ1-5	TGCGCCAGCAGCCCCCTATGGGGACAGGGCAGTCAGCCCCAGCATTTT	CASSPLWGQGSQPQHF
TRBV7-6	once	NA	TRBJ2-5	TGTGCCAGCAGCTTAGCGGCCGGGTTGGAGACCCAGTACTTC	CASSLAAGLETQYF
TRBV7-3	NA	TRBD2	TRBJ2-5	TGTGCCAGCAGCTTAAATCCAGCGGGGGGCGGAGAGACCCAGTACTTC	CASSLNPAGGGETQYF